A single TCR beta chain is shown here with its context. Primers included in the PCR were 60 Vbeta and 13 Jbeta primers. Measured with immunoSEQ multiplex PCR; TCRdb has only the in-frame clones, and not every one. The data hold tens of thousands of clones, with about four fifths observed a single time. V shed 5 bases and J 10 bases; nucleotides not matched to a gene: 10. This CDR3 region has 15 residues. Germline V lookup: CDR1 SGHVS, CDR2 FNYEAQ. The sample is drawn from a study of cytomegalovirus exposure and HLA in healthy donors. The sequencing sample was made of PBMCs. The TCR was taken from a female donor in good health and CMV-seronegative. This rearrangement joins TRBV7-6 to TRBJ1-6; 8 positions agree with TRBD1. The CDR3 sequence: CASSPGGGPNSPLHF. Here the CDR3 DNA reads TGTGCCAGCAGCCCAGGGGGCGGGCCGAACTCACCCCTCCACTTT.